Listed here is a single T cell receptor beta chain. Its antigen has not been determined. No much larger clone is present one base from it, and per-base qualities are unavailable. These data belong to a study of tumor-infiltrating lymphocytes in localized non-small cell lung cancer (TCRdb year 2021). Broadly, across the study: The cohort included patients whose samples were collected after neoadjuvant chemotherapy, as well as both smokers and never-smokers and several histologies. From each patient came resected tumor tissue plus uninvolved lung tissue from that same patient, and the uninvolved lung tissue was described as non-adjacent to the tumor. Flow cytometry, multiplex immunofluorescence, RNA-seq, exome sequencing and proteomics were applied to the same patients as TCR sequencing, which was one of several integrated assays. In total, the ICON cohort consisted of over a hundred surgical patients with localized non-small cell lung cancer who had their tumors resected. A total of approximately 56 patients were included in the paired tumor versus uninvolved lung comparison of immunoSEQ T-cell fraction.

The T-cell fraction in tumor and uninvolved lung tissue was provided by TCR sequencing with the immunoSEQ assay. Processing in the source paper ran as follows. To analyze survival, patients were divided into a high T-cell fraction group (upper tertile) and a low T-cell fraction group (lower two tertiles), and the two groups were compared using a log-rank test. A signed-rank test was used to test paired tumor versus uninvolved lung differences in T-cell fraction. TCRdb obtained this table from immuneACCESS and retained in-frame rearrangements with V and J assigned. These tables miss some clones; where compared with another copy, unresolved V genes account for less than half of the shortfall, and the remainder is unexplained. That table is the source of V, J and clone size, and D and trimming were worked out from the DNA. The sample table records more than 7,500 clones; 55% to 75% of these occur just once. In total, the top ten clones hold approximately 15% of the sample.

Patient enrollment in ICON started in April 2016, and the final patient was enrolled in 2018. In a subcohort of 76 patients, fresh tumor and matched uninvolved tissue were collected for in-depth immune analyses, with TCR sequencing among those analyses. TCR sequencing was performed on DNA isolated from bulk tissue, without cell sorting. The germline V gene (reference sequence) sets CDR1 to MNHNY and CDR2 to SVGAGI. Taken from cysteine to phenylalanine, the CDR3 has 14 residues. Only CDR3 DNA remains: 42 bases, in frame from the first base. Germline trimming: 5 bases from V, 7 bases from J; junction bases outside gene matches: 7. Overall study outcomes, separate from this receptor: Consistent with immunofluorescence CD3 counts, TCRbeta sequencing supported greater T cell infiltration in tumors than in uninvolved lung tissue. TCR-derived T-cell fraction did not differ between the flow cytometry-defined immunotypes IM1 (good prognosis) and IM2 (poor prognosis). Tumor T-cell fraction from TCR sequencing was not associated with recurrence-free survival (p = 0.61). Assay coverage varied across patients depending on available tissue quantity, so only a subset of the cohort had TCR sequencing. Different pieces of the same tissue were used for different assays, so technical variation could not be separated from intratumor heterogeneity.

The V gene is TRBV6-6 and the J gene is TRBJ1-4; 7 of the junction bases match TRBD1. The sequenced sample consisted of lung tumor tissue. This sequence was found in a human donor with non-small cell lung cancer. The DNA is as follows: TGTGCCAGCAGTAACAGGGGTAGGAGTGAAAAACTGTTTTTT. Its product reads: CASSNRGRSEKLFF.